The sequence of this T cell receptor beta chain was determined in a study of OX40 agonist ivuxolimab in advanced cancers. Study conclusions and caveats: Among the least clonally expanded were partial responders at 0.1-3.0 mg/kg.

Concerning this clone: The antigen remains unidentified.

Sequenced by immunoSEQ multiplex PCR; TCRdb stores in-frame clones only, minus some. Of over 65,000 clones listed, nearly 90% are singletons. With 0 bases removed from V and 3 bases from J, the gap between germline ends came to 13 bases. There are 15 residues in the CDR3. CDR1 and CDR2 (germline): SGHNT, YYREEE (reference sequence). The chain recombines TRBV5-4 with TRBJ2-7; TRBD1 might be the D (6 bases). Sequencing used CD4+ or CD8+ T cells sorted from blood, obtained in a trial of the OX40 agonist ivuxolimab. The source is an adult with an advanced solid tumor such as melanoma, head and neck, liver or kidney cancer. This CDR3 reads CASSLAGQIYYEQYF. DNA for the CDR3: TGTGCCAGCAGCTTGGCCGGACAGATATACTACGAGCAGTACTTC.